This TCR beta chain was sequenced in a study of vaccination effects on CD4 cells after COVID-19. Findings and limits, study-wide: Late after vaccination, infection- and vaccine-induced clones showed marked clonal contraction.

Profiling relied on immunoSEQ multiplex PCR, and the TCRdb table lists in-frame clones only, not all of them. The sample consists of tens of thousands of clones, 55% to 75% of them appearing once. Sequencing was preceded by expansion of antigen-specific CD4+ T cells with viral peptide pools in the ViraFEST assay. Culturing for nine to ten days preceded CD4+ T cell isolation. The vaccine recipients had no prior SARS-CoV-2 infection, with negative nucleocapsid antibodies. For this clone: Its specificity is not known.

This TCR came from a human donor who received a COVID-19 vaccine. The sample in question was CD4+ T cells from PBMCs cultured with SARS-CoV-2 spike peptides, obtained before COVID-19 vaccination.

CDR3 protein: CAWSRGQGGYTF. CDR3 nucleotide sequence: TGTGCCTGGAGTCGGGGCCAGGGTGGCTACACCTTC. J is TRBJ1-2 and V is TRBV30; tentative D call: TRBD1 (5 bases). Germline loops: CDR1 GTSNPN, CDR2 SVGIG (reference sequence). CDR3 length: 12 amino acids. V was shortened by 2 bases and J by 7 bases, with 11 bases between the two germline ends.